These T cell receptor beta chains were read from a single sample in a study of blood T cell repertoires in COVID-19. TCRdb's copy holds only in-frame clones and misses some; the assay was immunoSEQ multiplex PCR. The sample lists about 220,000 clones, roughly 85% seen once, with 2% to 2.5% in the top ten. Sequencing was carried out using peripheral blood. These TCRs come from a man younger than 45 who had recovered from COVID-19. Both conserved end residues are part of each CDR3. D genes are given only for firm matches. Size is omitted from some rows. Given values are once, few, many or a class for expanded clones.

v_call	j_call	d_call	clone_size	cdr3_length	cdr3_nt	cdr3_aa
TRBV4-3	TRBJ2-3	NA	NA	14	TGCGCCAGCAGTGCCTTTACTAGCACAGATACGCAGTATTTT	CASSAFTSTDTQYF
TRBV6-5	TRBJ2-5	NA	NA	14	TGTGCCAGCACCAGCTGGGGGCGAGAAGAGACCCAGTACTTC	CASTSWGREETQYF
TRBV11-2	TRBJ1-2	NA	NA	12	TGTGCCAGCAGCTTACTTTCTTATGGCTACACCTTC	CASSLLSYGYTF
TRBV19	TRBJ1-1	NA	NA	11	TGTGCCAGCGTCACAGGGACTGAAGCTTTCTTT	CASVTGTEAFF
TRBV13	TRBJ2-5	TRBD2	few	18	TGTGCCAGCAGCCAACCCGGGACTAGCGGGGGGAAACAAGAGACCCAGTACTTC	CASSQPGTSGGKQETQYF
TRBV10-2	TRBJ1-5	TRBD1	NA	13	TGCGCCAGCAGCACAGGACAGGGGCAGCCCCAGCATTTT	CASSTGQGQPQHF
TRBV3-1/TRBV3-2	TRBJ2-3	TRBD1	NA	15	TGTGCCAGCAGCCGGCCCTGGGGACAGATAGATACGCAGTATTTT	CASSRPWGQIDTQYF
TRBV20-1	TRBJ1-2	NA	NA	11	TGCAGTTCAAGGGAGAACTATGGCTACACCTTC	CSSRENYGYTF
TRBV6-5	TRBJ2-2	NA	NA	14	TGTGCCAGTACTTCTTCACCGAACACCGGGGAGCTGTTTTTT	CASTSSPNTGELFF
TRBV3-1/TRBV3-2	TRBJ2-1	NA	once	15	TGTGCCAGCAGCCAAACCTACAGCTCCTACAATGAGCAGTTCTTC	CASSQTYSSYNEQFF
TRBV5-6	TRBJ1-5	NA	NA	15	TGTGCCAGCAGCTTATACAGGGAGGGATCTAAGCCCCAGCATTTT	CASSLYREGSKPQHF
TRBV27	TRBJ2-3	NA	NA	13	TGTGCCAGCAGTCCAAATCCGGGAGATACGCAGTATTTT	CASSPNPGDTQYF
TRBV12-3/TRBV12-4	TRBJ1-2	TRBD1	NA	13	TGTGCCAGCAGCCGGGACAGGGCGGGCGGCTACACCTTC	CASSRDRAGGYTF